The sequence of this TCR beta chain was determined in a study of CD8+CD57+ T cells in acquired aplastic anemia. Study overall: DNA per sorted CD4+ or CD8+ sample ranged about 0.2 to 30 ug, averaging roughly 3.2 ug. An average of about 10.8 million reads for CD4+ cells was obtained from healthy donors.

The V and J ends lost 6 bases and 5 bases respectively, with 16 bases between them. The germline V gene encodes CDR1 DFQATT and CDR2 SNEGSKA (reference sequence). The CDR3 is made up of 13 amino acids. This clonotype was seen ten or more times. Genomic DNA, the template, was used for profiling of the TCR beta VDJ and CDR3. TCRdb itself ran the reads through MiXCR, one entry per CDR3 protein. The sample shows hundreds of thousands of distinct CDR3 sequences, 60% to 80% of them seen only once. This clonotype was sampled from a human donor in good health, serving as a control. Sample: sorted CD4+, CD8+, or CD8+CD57+ T cells (not recorded which) from PBMCs. The chain is built from TRBV20-1 and TRBJ1-1; TRBD1 is a possible D gene (5 bases). CDR3 DNA sequence: TGCAGTGCGACTTTGACCCGGGGGACTGAAGCTTTCTTT. Protein: CSATLTRGTEAFF.